This note documents a single T cell receptor (beta chain) sequence. CDR1 and CDR2 from the germline V gene are SGHTA and FQGTGA. The CDR3 runs to 15 residues. J was trimmed by 0 bases and V by 5 bases; bases with no gene match: 3. These data belong to a study of blood T cell repertoires in COVID-19. Using immunoSEQ multiplex PCR, the repertoire was profiled, and TCRdb retains in-frame clones only, with some absent. The sample records just under 65,000 clones, 80% to 90% being singletons. The specimen sequenced was peripheral blood. The J gene is TRBJ1-3, the V gene TRBV7-3, with 8 bases aligning to TRBD1. The receptor's source is a man between 35 and 55 years old with acute or convalescent COVID-19. The CDR3 nucleotides read TGTGCCAGCAGCCTCGACAGGGGCTCTGGAAACACCATATATTTT. Amino acid sequence: CASSLDRGSGNTIYF.